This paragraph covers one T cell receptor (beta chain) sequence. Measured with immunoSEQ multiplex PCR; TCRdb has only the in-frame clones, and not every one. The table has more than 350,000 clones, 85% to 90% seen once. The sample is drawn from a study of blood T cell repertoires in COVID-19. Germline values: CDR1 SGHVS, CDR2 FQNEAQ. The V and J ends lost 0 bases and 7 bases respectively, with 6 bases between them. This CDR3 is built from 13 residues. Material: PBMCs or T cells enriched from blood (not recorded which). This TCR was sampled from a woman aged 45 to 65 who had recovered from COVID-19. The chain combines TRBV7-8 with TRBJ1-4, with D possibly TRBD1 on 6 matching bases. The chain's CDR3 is CASSLAGGEKLFF. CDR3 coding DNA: TGTGCCAGCAGCTTAGCAGGGGGTGAAAAACTGTTTTTT.